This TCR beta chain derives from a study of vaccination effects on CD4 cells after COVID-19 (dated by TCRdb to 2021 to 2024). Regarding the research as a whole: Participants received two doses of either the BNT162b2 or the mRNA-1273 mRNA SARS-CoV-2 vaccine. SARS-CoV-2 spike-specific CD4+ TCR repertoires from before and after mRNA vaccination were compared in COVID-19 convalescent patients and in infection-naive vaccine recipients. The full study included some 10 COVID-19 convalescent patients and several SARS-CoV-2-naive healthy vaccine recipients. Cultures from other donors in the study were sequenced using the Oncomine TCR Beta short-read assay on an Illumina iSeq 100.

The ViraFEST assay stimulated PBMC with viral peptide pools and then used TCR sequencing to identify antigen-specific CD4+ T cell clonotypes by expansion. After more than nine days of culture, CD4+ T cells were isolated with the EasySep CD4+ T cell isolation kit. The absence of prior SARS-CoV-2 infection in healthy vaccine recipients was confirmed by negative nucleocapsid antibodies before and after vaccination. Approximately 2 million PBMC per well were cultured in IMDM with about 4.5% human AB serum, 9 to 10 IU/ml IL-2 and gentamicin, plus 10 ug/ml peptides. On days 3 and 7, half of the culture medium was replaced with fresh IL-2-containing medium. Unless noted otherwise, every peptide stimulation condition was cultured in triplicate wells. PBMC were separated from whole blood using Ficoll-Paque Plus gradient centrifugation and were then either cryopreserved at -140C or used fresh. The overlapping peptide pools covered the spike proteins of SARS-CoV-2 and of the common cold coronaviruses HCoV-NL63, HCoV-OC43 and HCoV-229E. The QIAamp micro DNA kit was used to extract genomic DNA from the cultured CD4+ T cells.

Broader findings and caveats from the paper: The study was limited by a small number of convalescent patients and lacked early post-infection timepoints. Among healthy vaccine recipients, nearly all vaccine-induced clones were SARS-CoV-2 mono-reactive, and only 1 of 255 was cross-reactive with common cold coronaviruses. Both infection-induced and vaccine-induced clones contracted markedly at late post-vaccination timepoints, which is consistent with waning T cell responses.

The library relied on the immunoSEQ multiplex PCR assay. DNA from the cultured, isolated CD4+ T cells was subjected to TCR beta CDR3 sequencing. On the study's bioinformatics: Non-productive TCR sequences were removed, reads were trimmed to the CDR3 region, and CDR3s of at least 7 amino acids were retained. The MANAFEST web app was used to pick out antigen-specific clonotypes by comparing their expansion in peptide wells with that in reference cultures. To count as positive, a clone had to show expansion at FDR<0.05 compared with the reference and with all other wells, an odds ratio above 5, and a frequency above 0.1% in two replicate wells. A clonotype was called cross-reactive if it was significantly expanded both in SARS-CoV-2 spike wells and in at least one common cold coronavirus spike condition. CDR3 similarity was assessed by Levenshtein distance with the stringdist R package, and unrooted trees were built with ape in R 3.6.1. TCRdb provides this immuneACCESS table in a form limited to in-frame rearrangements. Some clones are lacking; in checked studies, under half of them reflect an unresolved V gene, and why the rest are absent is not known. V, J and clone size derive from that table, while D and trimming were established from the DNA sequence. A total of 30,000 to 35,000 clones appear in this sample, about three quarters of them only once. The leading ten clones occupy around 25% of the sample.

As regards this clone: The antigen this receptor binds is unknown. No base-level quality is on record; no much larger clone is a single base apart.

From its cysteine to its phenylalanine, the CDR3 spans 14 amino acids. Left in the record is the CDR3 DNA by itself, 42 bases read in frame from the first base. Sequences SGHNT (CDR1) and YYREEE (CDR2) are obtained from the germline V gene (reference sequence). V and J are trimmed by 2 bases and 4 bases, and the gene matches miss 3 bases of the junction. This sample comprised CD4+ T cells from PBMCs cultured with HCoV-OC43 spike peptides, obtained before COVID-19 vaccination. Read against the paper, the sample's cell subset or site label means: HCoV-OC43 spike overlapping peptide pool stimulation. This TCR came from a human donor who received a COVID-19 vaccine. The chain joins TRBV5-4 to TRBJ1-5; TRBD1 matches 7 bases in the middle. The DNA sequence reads TGTGCCAGCAGCTTCGGGACAGAGAATCAGCCCCAGCATTTT. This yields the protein CASSFGTENQPQHF.